This T cell receptor (beta chain) was obtained from a study of blood T cell repertoires in COVID-19. The CDR3 has 14 amino acids. CDR1 is MNHEY, CDR2 SMNVEV, per germline (reference sequence). V was clipped by 6 bases and J by 3 bases; unmatched bases: 6. TCRdb's copy holds only in-frame clones and misses some; the assay was immunoSEQ multiplex PCR. This repertoire shows 46,000 or so clones, approximately 85% found once; its top ten account for about a third. The chain uses TRBV27 and TRBJ2-3; 7 bases map to TRBD1. What was sequenced was peripheral blood. The clonotype comes from a woman aged 80 or over with COVID-19, enrolled during active disease. DNA for the CDR3: TGTGCCAGCAGGGTGAGGGACAGAACAGATACGCAGTATTTT. Its translation: CASRVRDRTDTQYF.